The next 10 T cell receptor beta chains were all read from a single sample in a study of blood T cell repertoires in COVID-19. Sequencing was performed with immunoSEQ multiplex PCR; in TCRdb, only in-frame clones are kept and a portion is missing. The table records some 180,000 clones, approximately 91% of them present only once. The sample comprised peripheral blood. Receptors were obtained from a man aged 18-30 years with COVID-19, enrolled during active disease.

The gene calls are TRBV18 and TRBJ1-1; possible D gene TRBD1, 5 bases. Germline assignment: CDR1 KGHSH and CDR2 LQKENI. This CDR3 region has 15 residues. Trimming removed 3 bases at V and 7 bases at J, with 18 bases between. The CDR3 coding sequence is TGTGCCAGCTCACCCGGCAGGGTCGGGTCCTTTGAAGCTTTCTTT. Encoded protein: CASSPGRVGSFEAFF.

V usage is TRBV2 and J usage is TRBJ2-2, with 9 bases aligning to TRBD2. CDR1 is SNHLY and CDR2 is FYNNEI in the germline V gene. The J segment lost 9 bases and the V segment lost 4 bases, leaving 12 bases of the junction unmatched. The CDR3 runs to 16 residues. The CDR3 loop is CASSGPLAGEGRELFF. For the CDR3, the DNA is TGTGCCAGCAGTGGTCCCTTAGCGGGAGAGGGCAGGGAGCTGTTTTTT.

The chain uses TRBV9 and TRBJ1-2; 8 nucleotides agree with TRBD1. Germline CDR1 SGDLS, CDR2 YYNGEE. The J segment lost 2 bases and the V segment lost 2 bases, leaving 5 bases of the junction unmatched. The CDR3 is 15 amino acids. The CDR3 nucleotides read TGTGCCAGCAGCGTTGACAGGGGAAACAACTATGGCTACACCTTC. Its protein product is CASSVDRGNNYGYTF. The full variable domain, rest sourced from reference TRBV9 and TRBJ1-2, is DSGVTQTPKHLITATGQRVTLRCSPRSGDLSVYWYQQSLDQGLQFLIQYYNGEERAKGNILERFSAQQFPDLHSELNLSSLELGDSALYFCASSVDRGNNYGYTFGSGTRLTVV.

In its sample, this clone was seen once. J is TRBJ1-2 and V is TRBV7-3, with 10 bases identical to TRBD1. The CDR3 loop spans 14 amino acids. CDR1 and CDR2 from the germline V gene are SGHTA and FQGTGA. V shed 5 bases, J shed 2 bases, and the junction held 2 bases outside the gene matches. The chain's CDR3 is CASSRGQGNYGYTF. The DNA of the CDR3 is TGTGCCAGCAGCCGGGGACAGGGGAACTATGGCTACACCTTC.

V and J are TRBV7-9 and TRBJ2-7; 8 bases fit TRBD1. The CDR3 is made up of 16 amino acids. V lost 5 bases, J lost 2 bases, and 11 bases stayed unmatched. The germline V gene has CDR1 SEHNR and CDR2 FQNEAQ (reference sequence). DNA for the CDR3: TGTGCCAGCAGCGGATGGGGACAGGTTGATCCCTACGAGCAGTACTTC. As protein: CASSGWGQVDPYEQYF.

The chain is built from TRBV23-1 and TRBJ2-3; 10 bases align to TRBD2. TRBV23-1 is annotated as an ORF whose role is uncertain. CDR3 length: 21 residues. Trimming removed 0 bases from V and 1 base from J; junction bases left unmatched: 16. The CDR3 DNA sequence: TGCGCCAGCAGTCAATCTAGGGGAGGAACACGACTAGCGGGCCGCACAGATACGCAGTATTTT. Protein sequence: CASSQSRGGTRLAGRTDTQYF.

The rearrangement joins TRBV29-1 to TRBJ2-7; 7 bases are a match to TRBD1. With V trimmed by 6 bases and J by 5 bases, 1 base remained unmatched. The CDR3 has 10 residues. Germline V gene sequence: CDR1 SQVTM, CDR2 ANQGSEA. The CDR3 sequence is CSVGTDEQYF. The DNA for the CDR3 is TGCAGCGTGGGGACAGACGAGCAGTACTTC.

The chain joins TRBV24-1 to TRBJ2-2; TRBD1 matches 7 bases. CDR1 is KGHDR, CDR2 SFDVKD, per germline. V shed 6 bases and J 7 bases; nucleotides not matched to a gene: 10. The CDR3 is 15 residues long. CDR3 sequence: CATSIRDSLIGELFF. Here the CDR3 DNA reads TGTGCCACCAGTATCCGGGACAGCCTAATCGGGGAGCTGTTTTTT.

This sequence joins TRBV7-8 and TRBJ1-1, with TRBD1 identical over 7 bases. Germline V gene data show CDR1 as SGHVS and CDR2 as FQNEAQ. The V and J ends lost 1 base and 4 bases, in that order; junction bases with no gene match: 3. The CDR3 spans 14 residues. The CDR3 DNA is TGTGCCAGCAGCTTAGAGGGGGCAATCACTGAAGCTTTCTTT. It specifies CASSLEGAITEAFF.

The V call is TRBV6-1, the J call TRBJ1-6, with 7 bases matching TRBD1. Germline CDR1 MNHNS, CDR2 SASEGT. There are 17 residues in the CDR3. After removal of 4 bases from V and 0 bases from J, the junction contained 6 bases not matched to a gene. The CDR3 DNA sequence: TGTGCCAGCAGTGGCGGACAGGCATTCTCCTATAATTCACCCCTCCACTTT. Translating it yields CASSGGQAFSYNSPLHF.